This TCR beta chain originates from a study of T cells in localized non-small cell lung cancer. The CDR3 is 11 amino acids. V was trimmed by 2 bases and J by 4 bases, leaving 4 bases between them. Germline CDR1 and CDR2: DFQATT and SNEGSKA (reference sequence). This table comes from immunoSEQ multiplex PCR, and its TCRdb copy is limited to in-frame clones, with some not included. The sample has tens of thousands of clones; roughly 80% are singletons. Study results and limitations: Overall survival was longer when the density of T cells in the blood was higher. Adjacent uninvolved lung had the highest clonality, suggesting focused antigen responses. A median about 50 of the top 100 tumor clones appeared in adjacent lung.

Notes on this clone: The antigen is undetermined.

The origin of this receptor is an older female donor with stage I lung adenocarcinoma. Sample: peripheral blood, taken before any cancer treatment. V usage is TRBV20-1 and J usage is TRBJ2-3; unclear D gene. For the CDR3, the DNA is TGCAGTGCTAGATTTGCAGATACGCAGTATTTT. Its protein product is CSARFADTQYF.